One sample yielded the 22 T cell receptor beta chains listed below, sequenced in a study of long-term antiretroviral therapy in people with HIV. Run at survey level, the immunoSEQ assay was version v3.0. TCRdb's copy holds only in-frame clones and misses some; the assay was immunoSEQ multiplex PCR. The repertoire holds 20,000 to 25,000 clones, with roughly 85% as singletons. The input for sequencing was unsorted PBMCs, taken 4.1 years after starting antiretroviral therapy. These receptors originate from a woman in her forties with HIV.

Of note for this clone: Other DNA sequences of this sample code for an identical CDR3. This chain links TRBV9 with TRBJ2-1; D is unclear. There are 13 residues in the CDR3. V lost 0 bases to trimming and J lost 6 bases, with 7 bases between them. The V gene's germline CDR1 is SGDLS and CDR2 YYNGEE. DNA of the CDR3: TGTGCCAGCAGCGTAGGGCTTGGCAATGAGCAGTTCTTC. Protein product: CASSVGLGNEQFF.

V gene TRBV5-6 combines with J gene TRBJ2-7, with TRBD1 identical over 8 bases. With V trimmed by 4 bases and J by 3 bases, 9 bases remained unmatched. The germline CDR1 and CDR2 sequences are SGHDT and YYEEEE. The CDR3 has 15 amino acids. In nucleotides, the CDR3 is TGTGCCAGCAGCCCCGGTCCGGGGACAGGCTACGAGCAGTACTTC. Its protein is CASSPGPGTGYEQYF.

The genes are TRBV6-5 and TRBJ2-1; TRBD2 matches 7 bases. CDR1 MNHEY and CDR2 SVGAGI come from the germline V gene. CDR3 length: 16 amino acids. V shed 0 bases and J 7 bases; nucleotides not matched to a gene: 9. This CDR3 reads CASSYSLAGGTNEQFF. The CDR3 bases are TGTGCCAGCAGTTACTCGTTAGCGGGTGGGACGAATGAGCAGTTCTTC.

The chain is built from TRBV6-6 and TRBJ1-2; maybe TRBD1 (5 bases). V was pared by 6 bases and J by 7 bases, with 12 bases between. Germline CDR1 reads MNHNY; CDR2 reads SVGAGI (reference sequence). CDR3 size: 12 residues. The CDR3, as DNA: TGTGCCAGCAGGCCGGGGGAGGGTGGCTACACCTTC. Protein sequence: CASRPGEGGYTF.

This clone was detected a few times. The rearrangement links TRBV6-9 to TRBJ1-6; D call uncertain. Germline V gene lookup returns CDR1 MNHGY and CDR2 SVAAGI. This CDR3 is 13 amino acids long. Deletions cut 7 bases from V and 2 bases from J, with 6 bases between. The CDR3 sequence: CASNRAYNSPLHF. The CDR3 nucleotides read TGTGCCAGCAACCGGGCCTATAATTCACCCCTCCACTTT.

This clone was seen once. The rearrangement links TRBV29-1 to TRBJ1-1; no reliable D call. V gave up 2 bases and J gave up 5 bases, with 12 bases separating them. This CDR3 has 13 amino acids. Germline CDR1 SQVTM, CDR2 ANQGSEA. CDR3 in amino acids: CSVESGFGTEAFF. CDR3 in DNA: TGCAGCGTTGAATCCGGATTTGGTACTGAAGCTTTCTTT.

The chain couples TRBV6-1 to TRBJ2-7; weak D call: TRBD2 (5 bases). Germline V CDR1 and CDR2: MNHNS, SASEGT. Trimming took off 1 base at V and 6 bases at J, with 16 bases between the two ends. This CDR3 has 15 amino acids. CDR3 amino acids: CASSEGDPLSGEQYF. Here the CDR3 DNA reads TGTGCCAGCAGTGAAGGTGACCCCCTAAGCGGCGAGCAGTACTTC.

This clone was observed a handful of times. The chain carries TRBV19 and TRBJ2-7; D remains unclear. The ends were cut back, 3 bases at V and 3 bases at J, with 9 bases in the middle. This CDR3 comprises 13 residues. The germline gives CDR1 LNHDA, CDR2 SQIVND (reference sequence). CDR3 residues: CASSIELSYEQYF. CDR3 bases: TGTGCCAGTAGTATTGAGTTGAGCTACGAGCAGTACTTC.

The V call is TRBV14, the J call TRBJ1-3, with D unclear. Germline CDR1 is SGHDN and CDR2 is FVKESK. V lost 4 bases, J lost 0 bases, and 13 bases lay in between. The CDR3 totals 16 residues. The CDR3, as DNA: TGTGCCAGCAGCCCCCAGTGGCGGGTCTCTGGAAACACCATATATTTT. Translated: CASSPQWRVSGNTIYF.

This clone appeared once. The chain couples TRBV19 to TRBJ1-3; D is ambiguous. Per germline, CDR1 LNHDA and CDR2 SQIVND (reference sequence). The CDR3 has 17 residues. The V and J ends lost 5 bases and 2 bases respectively, with 19 bases between them. CDR3 in amino acids: CASSPRQVLGAGNTIYF. The CDR3 bases are TGTGCCAGTAGTCCCAGGCAGGTTCTTGGCGCTGGAAACACCATATATTTT.

The chain is built from TRBV5-6 and TRBJ1-1; D gene uncertain. The CDR3 is 14 amino acids. Deletions cut 1 base from V and 1 base from J, with 8 bases between. Germline V gives CDR1 SGHDT, CDR2 YYEEEE. The DNA for the CDR3 is TGTGCCAGCAGCTTGCCAGATTGGAACACTGAAGCTTTCTTT. Translating it yields CASSLPDWNTEAFF.

The chain combines TRBV6-5 with TRBJ2-7; TRBD1 might be the D (5 bases). Germline lookup yields CDR1 MNHEY and CDR2 SVGAGI. V was pared by 5 bases and J by 5 bases, with 16 bases between. The CDR3 is made up of 14 amino acids. CDR3 sequence (DNA): TGTGCCAGCAGTACCAGGACACCCGACGACGAGCAGTACTTC. Residues: CASSTRTPDDEQYF.

A single count supports this clone. This chain connects TRBV7-9 to TRBJ2-6; D tentatively fits TRBD1 or TRBD2 (5 bases each). Trimming left V 3 bases short and J 0 bases short, with 6 bases between. CDR1 and CDR2 (germline): SEHNR, FQNEAQ (reference sequence). This CDR3 spans 15 amino acids. The CDR3 DNA reads as TGTGCCAGCAGCTTGGGGGACTCTGGGGCCAACGTCCTGACTTTC. Translating it yields CASSLGDSGANVLTF. Looking up the rest from reference TRBV7-9 and TRBJ2-6 gives the full variable domain: DTGVSQNPRHKITKRGQNVTFRCDPISEHNRLYWYRQTLGQGPEFLTYFQNEAQLEKSRLLSDRFSAERPKGSFSTLEIQRTEQGDSAMYLCASSLGDSGANVLTFGAGSRLTVL.

This chain joins TRBV2 and TRBJ2-2; 9 bases match TRBD1. CDR3 size: 13 residues. CDR1 and CDR2 (germline): SNHLY, FYNNEI. Trimming at V came to 5 bases and at J to 7 bases, leaving 2 bases not matched to a gene. CDR3 sequence: CASSRQGDGELFF. The CDR3 DNA follows: TGTGCCAGCAGTAGACAGGGGGACGGGGAGCTGTTTTTT. The full variable domain, in which reference TRBV2 and TRBJ2-2 provide the parts outside the CDR3, is EPEVTQTPSHQVTQMGQEVILRCVPISNHLYFYWYRQILGQKVEFLVSFYNNEISEKSEIFDDQFSVERPDGSNFTLKIRSTKLEDSAMYFCASSRQGDGELFFGEGSRLTVL.

This chain links TRBV10-3 with TRBJ2-3; no reliable D call. The germline V gene encodes CDR1 ENHRY and CDR2 SYGVKD. Trimming stripped 4 bases from V and 0 bases from J, with 23 bases between. This CDR3 contains 19 residues. The CDR3 loop is CAISGWGTPLPSSTDTQYF. CDR3 nucleotides: TGTGCCATCAGTGGGTGGGGTACCCCTTTGCCATCGAGCACAGATACGCAGTATTTT.

The rearrangement joins TRBV30 to TRBJ1-1; TRBD1 matches 8 bases. The CDR3 is 15 residues long. Per germline, CDR1 GTSNPN and CDR2 SVGIG (reference sequence). V dropped 2 bases and J dropped 2; count of bases not matched to a gene: 7. For the CDR3, the DNA is TGTGCCTGGAGTCCGGCGGACAGGGACAACACTGAAGCTTTCTTT. This codes for CAWSPADRDNTEAFF.

The chain combines TRBV7-9 with TRBJ2-3; a weak D match, TRBD1 (6 bases). CDR1 is SEHNR and CDR2 is FQNEAQ in the germline V gene (reference sequence). This CDR3 has 13 amino acids. V lost 7 bases to trimming and J lost 3 bases, with 11 bases between them. CDR3 nucleotide sequence: TGTGCCAGCACCCCTACAGGGACAGATACGCAGTATTTT. This codes for CASTPTGTDTQYF.

The chain uses TRBV16 and TRBJ1-5, with 11 bases matching TRBD1. Unmatched junction bases numbered 6, after V lost 4 bases and J lost 7 bases. Germline V CDR1 and CDR2: KGHSY, FQNENV. The CDR3 has 15 residues. CDR3 loop: CASSPGTGGGQPQHF. The DNA of the CDR3 is TGTGCCAGCAGCCCTGGGACAGGGGGAGGGCAGCCCCAGCATTTT.

J is TRBJ1-5 and V is TRBV21-1; the table gives TRBD1 as D, unverified against the DNA. TRBV21-1 is tagged as a pseudogene. This CDR3 region has 18 residues. The CDR3 DNA reads as TGTGCCAGCAGCCTCCGGGACACGCAACTTTATAGCAATCAGCCCCAGCATTTT. This codes for CASSLRDTQLYSNQPQHF.

This rearrangement joins TRBV6-6 to TRBJ2-5; no clear D. Looked up from germline, CDR1 is MNHNY and CDR2 is SVGAGI (reference sequence). V lost 3 bases and J lost 5, with 7 bases in between. The CDR3 is 12 amino acids. This CDR3 is CASSYPPETQYF. CDR3 sequence (DNA): TGTGCCAGCAGTTATCCCCCCGAGACCCAGTACTTC.

The V gene is TRBV2, the J gene TRBJ1-1; D is undetermined. CDR3 size: 15 residues. V was cut by 3 bases and J by 1 base, with 12 bases left in between. The germline V gene has CDR1 SNHLY and CDR2 FYNNEI. In nucleotides, the CDR3 is TGTGCCAGCAGTGATGAATACACACAGAACACTGAAGCTTTCTTT. Protein sequence: CASSDEYTQNTEAFF.

This clone turned up a few times. The chain combines TRBV2 with TRBJ1-2, with D perhaps matching TRBD1 (5 bases). The length of the CDR3 is 14 residues. Germline V gene lookup returns CDR1 SNHLY and CDR2 FYNNEI. Trimming cost V 2 bases and J 0 bases, with 7 bases left between them. The CDR3 loop reads CASSERGPNYGYTF. CDR3 bases: TGTGCCAGCAGTGAAAGGGGTCCTAACTATGGCTACACCTTC.